This T cell receptor beta chain was sequenced for a study of blood T cells in healthy people across ages. General study points: The study regarded diversity estimates from one million T cells as underestimates.

Comments on this clonotype: Its antigen remains unidentified.

The authors drew about 9.5 milliliters of peripheral blood from each donor. A J-beta primer mix and a sample-barcoded 5' primer were used in a second PCR of about 7 to 11 cycles. TCRdb processed the 5' RACE reads anew with MiXCR; each CDR3 protein has one entry. The table includes about 580,000 distinct CDR3 sequences, roughly 43% detected once. The TCR comes from a man older than 75 in good health. The specimen sequenced was blood.

DNA for the CDR3: TGCAGTGCTAGGAAAGCGGGACTAACGAGCGAGCAGTACTTC. Translating it yields CSARKAGLTSEQYF. The V call is TRBV20-1, the J call TRBJ2-7; 7 nucleotides line up with TRBD2. There are 14 residues in the CDR3. With V trimmed by 3 bases and J by 6 bases, 11 bases remained unmatched. The germline V gene encodes CDR1 DFQATT and CDR2 SNEGSKA (reference sequence).